This T cell receptor (beta chain) was retrieved from a study of blood T cell repertoires in COVID-19. V was trimmed by 3 bases and J by 3 bases, leaving 3 bases between them. Germline CDR1 is SGHVS and CDR2 is FQNEAQ. The CDR3 consists of 13 residues. Profiling relied on immunoSEQ multiplex PCR, and the TCRdb table lists in-frame clones only, not all of them. The table lists about 64,000 clones, 86% of them singletons. This clonotype was sampled from a man in his fifties with active COVID-19. The J gene is TRBJ2-6, the V gene TRBV7-8; D uncertain. The sample taken for sequencing was peripheral blood. The CDR3 coding sequence is TGTGCCAGCAGCTTCCGTGGGGCCAACGTCCTGACTTTC. Translating gives CASSFRGANVLTF.